This TCR beta chain was obtained from a study of T cell changes during pregnancy in multiple sclerosis. Trimming shortened V by 4 bases and J by 0 bases, and 9 bases separated the two germline ends. The CDR3 sequence is 14 residues long. Per the germline V gene, CDR1 is SGHVS and CDR2 is FQNEAQ. Here immunoSEQ multiplex PCR was the method, and the copy in TCRdb shows in-frame clones only, minus some. Counted here are around 61,000 clones, more than 75% occurring once; the ten biggest clones make up over 1.2%. The rearrangement links TRBV7-8 to TRBJ1-1, with D unclear. The source is a female donor in good health, enrolled as a control in a pregnancy study. The sample consisted of peripheral blood, taken in the third trimester of pregnancy. The CDR3 nucleotides read TGTGCCAGCAGCTACAAAAGAATGAACACTGAAGCTTTCTTT. Translation: CASSYKRMNTEAFF. Full variable domain (missing parts from reference TRBV7-8 and TRBJ1-1): GAGVSQSPRYKVAKRGQDVALRCDPISGHVSLFWYQQALGQGPEFLTYFQNEAQLDKSGLPSDRFFAERPEGSVSTLKIQRTQQEDSAVYLCASSYKRMNTEAFFGQGTRLTVV.